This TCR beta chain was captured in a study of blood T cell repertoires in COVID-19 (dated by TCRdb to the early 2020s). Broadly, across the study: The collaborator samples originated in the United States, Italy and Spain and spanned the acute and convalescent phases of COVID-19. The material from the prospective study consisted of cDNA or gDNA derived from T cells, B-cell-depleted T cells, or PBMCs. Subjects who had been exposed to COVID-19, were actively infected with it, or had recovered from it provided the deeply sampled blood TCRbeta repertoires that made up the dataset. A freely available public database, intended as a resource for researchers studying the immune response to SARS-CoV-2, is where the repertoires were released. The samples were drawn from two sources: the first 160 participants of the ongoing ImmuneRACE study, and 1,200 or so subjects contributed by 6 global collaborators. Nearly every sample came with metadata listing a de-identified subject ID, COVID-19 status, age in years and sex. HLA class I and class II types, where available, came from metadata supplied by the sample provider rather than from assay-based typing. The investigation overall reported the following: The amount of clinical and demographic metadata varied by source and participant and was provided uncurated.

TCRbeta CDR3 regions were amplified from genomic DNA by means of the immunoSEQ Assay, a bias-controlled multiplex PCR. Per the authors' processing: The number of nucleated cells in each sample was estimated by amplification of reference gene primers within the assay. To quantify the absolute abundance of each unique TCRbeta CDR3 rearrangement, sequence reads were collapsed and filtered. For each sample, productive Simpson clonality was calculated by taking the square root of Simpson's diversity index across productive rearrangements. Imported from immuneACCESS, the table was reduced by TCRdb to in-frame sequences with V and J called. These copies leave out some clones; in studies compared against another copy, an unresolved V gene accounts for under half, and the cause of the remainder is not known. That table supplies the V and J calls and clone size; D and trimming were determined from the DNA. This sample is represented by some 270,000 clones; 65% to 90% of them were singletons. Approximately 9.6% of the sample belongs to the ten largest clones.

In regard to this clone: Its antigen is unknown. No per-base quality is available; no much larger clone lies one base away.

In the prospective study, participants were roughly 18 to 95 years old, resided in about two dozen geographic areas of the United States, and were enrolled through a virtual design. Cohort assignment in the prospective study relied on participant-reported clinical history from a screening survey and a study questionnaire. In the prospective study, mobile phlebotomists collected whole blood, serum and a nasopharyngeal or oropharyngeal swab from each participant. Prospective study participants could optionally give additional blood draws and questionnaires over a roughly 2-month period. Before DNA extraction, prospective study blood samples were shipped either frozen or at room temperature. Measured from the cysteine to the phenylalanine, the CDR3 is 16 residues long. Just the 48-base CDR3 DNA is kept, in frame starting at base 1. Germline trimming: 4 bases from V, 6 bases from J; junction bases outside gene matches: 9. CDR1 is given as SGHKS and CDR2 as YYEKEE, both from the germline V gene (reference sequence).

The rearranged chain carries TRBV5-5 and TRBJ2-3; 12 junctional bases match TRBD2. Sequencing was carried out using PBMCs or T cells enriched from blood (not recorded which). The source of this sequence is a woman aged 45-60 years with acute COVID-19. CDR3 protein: CASSPHLAGGPDTQYF. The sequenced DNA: TGTGCCAGCAGCCCACATCTAGCGGGGGGGCCCGATACGCAGTATTTT.